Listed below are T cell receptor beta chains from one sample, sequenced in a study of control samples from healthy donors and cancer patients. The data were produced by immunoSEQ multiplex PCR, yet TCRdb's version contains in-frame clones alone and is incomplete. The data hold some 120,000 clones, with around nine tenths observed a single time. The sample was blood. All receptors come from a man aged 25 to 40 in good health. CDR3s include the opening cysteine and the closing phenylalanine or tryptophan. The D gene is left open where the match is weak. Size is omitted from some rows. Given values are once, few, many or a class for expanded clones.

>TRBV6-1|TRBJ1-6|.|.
CASSEGYILSNSPLHF
TGTGCCAGCAGTGAAGGCTATATTCTGTCCAATTCACCCCTCCACTTT
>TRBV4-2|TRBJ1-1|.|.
CASSGVRGEITEAFF
TGTGCCAGCAGCGGGGTACGGGGCGAAATCACTGAAGCTTTCTTT
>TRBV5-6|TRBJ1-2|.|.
CASSLAETPFGYGYTF
TGTGCCAGCAGCTTGGCCGAGACCCCTTTTGGCTATGGCTACACCTTC
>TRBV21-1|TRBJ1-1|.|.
CASSKVPGHEAFF
TGTGCCAGCAGCAAGGTCCCGGGACATGAAGCTTTCTTT
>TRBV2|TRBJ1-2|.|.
CASTKPGQGHGYTF
TGTGCCAGCACGAAGCCAGGTCAGGGTCATGGCTACACCTTC
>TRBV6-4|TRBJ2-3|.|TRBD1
CASRRTGQIADTQYF
TGTGCCAGCAGGAGGACAGGGCAGATCGCAGATACGCAGTATTTT
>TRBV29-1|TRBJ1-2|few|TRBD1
CSADDGAGGRGYTF
TGCAGCGCAGACGATGGGGCAGGGGGCCGCGGCTACACCTTC
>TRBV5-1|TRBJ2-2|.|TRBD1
CASKEGQGNTGELFF
TGCGCCAGCAAAGAGGGACAGGGAAACACCGGGGAGCTGTTTTTT
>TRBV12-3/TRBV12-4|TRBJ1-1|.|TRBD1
CASRSRGQAFF
TGTGCCAGCAGGTCCAGGGGGCAAGCTTTCTTT
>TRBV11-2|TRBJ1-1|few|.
CASSLAKGRNTEAFF
TGTGCCAGCAGCTTAGCTAAGGGTCGGAACACTGAAGCTTTCTTT
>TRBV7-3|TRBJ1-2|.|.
CASSAGNGYTF
TGTGCCAGCAGCGCAGGGAATGGCTACACCTTC
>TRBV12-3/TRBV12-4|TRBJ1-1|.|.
CASRKGTEAFF
TGTGCCAGCAGAAAGGGCACTGAAGCTTTCTTT
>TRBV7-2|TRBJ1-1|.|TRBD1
CASRPTGGGDTEAFF
TGTGCCAGCAGGCCAACAGGGGGCGGCGACACTGAAGCTTTCTTT
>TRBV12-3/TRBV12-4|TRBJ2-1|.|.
CASSLNNEQFF
TGTGCCAGCAGTTTAAACAATGAGCAGTTCTTC
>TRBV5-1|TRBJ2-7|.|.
CASSSSYEQYF
TGCGCCAGCAGCTCCTCCTACGAGCAGTACTTC
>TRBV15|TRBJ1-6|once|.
CATSSRDTLRSSPLHF
TGTGCCACCAGCAGTCGGGACACCCTTCGGAGTTCACCCCTCCACTTT
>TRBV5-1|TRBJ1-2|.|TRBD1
CASNLDRGHGYTF
TGCGCCAGCAACCTCGACAGGGGGCATGGCTACACCTTC
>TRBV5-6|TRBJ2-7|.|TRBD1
CASSSGQGSYEQYF
TGTGCCAGCAGCTCGGGACAGGGCTCCTACGAGCAGTACTTC
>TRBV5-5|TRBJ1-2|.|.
CASSLGPQANYGYTF
TGTGCCAGCAGCTTAGGTCCCCAAGCAAACTATGGCTACACCTTC
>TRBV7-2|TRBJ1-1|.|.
CASSLAALNTEAFF
TGTGCCAGCAGCTTAGCAGCTCTGAACACTGAAGCTTTCTTT
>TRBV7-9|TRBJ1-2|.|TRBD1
CASSLGQGNYGYTF
TGTGCCAGCAGCCTGGGACAGGGGAACTATGGCTACACCTTC
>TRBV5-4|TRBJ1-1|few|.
CASRNVLLPEAFF
TGTGCCAGCAGAAATGTCCTACTACCCGAAGCTTTCTTT
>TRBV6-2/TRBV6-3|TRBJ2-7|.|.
CASSLLGPRFPKGEQYF
TGTGCCAGCAGCTTACTGGGACCGCGGTTCCCTAAGGGCGAGCAGTACTTC